The present TCR beta chain was sequenced within a study of blood T cell repertoires in COVID-19. Overall study context: Some COVID-19 samples were acute and others convalescent; all came from the United States, Italy and Spain. Sources were T cells, B-cell-depleted T cells, or PBMCs; the material itself was cDNA or gDNA.

How the authors handled the data: Counts of nucleated cells, estimated from reference gene primer amplification, were obtained. Measured with immunoSEQ multiplex PCR; TCRdb has only the in-frame clones, and not every one. Clone size and the V and J calls come from that table; the DNA yielded D and trimming. The top ten hold less than 5% of the sample, which has about 43,000 clones, approximately 87% seen once. In Seattle, patients joined the study during active infection and were tracked longitudinally. This receptor was obtained from a man aged 35-49 years with COVID-19, enrolled during active disease. The sequenced material came from peripheral blood.

The DNA of the CDR3 is TGCAGCGTCTCGGGAGGCCGTGAAAAACTGTTTTTT. This codes for CSVSGGREKLFF. The chain recombines TRBV29-1 with TRBJ1-4, with D unresolved. CDR1 is SQVTM, CDR2 ANQGSEA, per germline. V gave up 6 bases and J gave up 7 bases, with 12 bases separating them. CDR3 length: 12 residues.